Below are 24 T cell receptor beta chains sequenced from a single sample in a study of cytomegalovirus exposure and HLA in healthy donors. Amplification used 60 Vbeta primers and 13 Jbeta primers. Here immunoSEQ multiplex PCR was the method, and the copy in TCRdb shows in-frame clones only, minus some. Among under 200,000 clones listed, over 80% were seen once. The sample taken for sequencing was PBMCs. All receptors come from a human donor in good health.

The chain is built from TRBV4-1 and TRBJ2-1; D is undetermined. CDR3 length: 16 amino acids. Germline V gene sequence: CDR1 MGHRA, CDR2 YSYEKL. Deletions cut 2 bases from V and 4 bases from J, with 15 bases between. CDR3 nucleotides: TGCGCCAGCAGCCAACAGAGCAACGCACAGTACAATGAGCAGTTCTTC. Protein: CASSQQSNAQYNEQFF.

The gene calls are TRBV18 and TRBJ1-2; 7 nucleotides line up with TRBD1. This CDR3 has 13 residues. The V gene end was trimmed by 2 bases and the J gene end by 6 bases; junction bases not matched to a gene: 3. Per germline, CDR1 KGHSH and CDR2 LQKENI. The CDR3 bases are TGTGCCAGCTCACCATCGACAGGGCATGGCTACACCTTC. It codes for CASSPSTGHGYTF.

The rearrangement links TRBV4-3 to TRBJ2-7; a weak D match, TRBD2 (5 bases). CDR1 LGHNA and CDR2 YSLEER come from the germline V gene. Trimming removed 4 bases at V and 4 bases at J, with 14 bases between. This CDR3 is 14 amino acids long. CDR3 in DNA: TGCGCCAGCAGCCCAAGATTGGGAGATTACGAGCAGTACTTC. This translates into CASSPRLGDYEQYF.

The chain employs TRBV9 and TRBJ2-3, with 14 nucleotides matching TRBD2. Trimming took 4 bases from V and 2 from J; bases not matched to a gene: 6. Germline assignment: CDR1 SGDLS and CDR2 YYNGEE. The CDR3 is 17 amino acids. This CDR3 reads CASSPGTSGGITDTQYF. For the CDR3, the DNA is TGTGCCAGCAGCCCGGGGACTAGCGGGGGTATCACAGATACGCAGTATTTT.

DNA of the CDR3: TGTGCCAGCAGCTTAGGCCTAGGGGTCGGAAATCAGCCCCAGCATTTT. It encodes CASSLGLGVGNQPQHF. This chain joins TRBV7-8 and TRBJ1-5; D perhaps matches TRBD1 (5 bases). V lost 1 base to trimming and J lost 4 bases, with 14 bases between them. The CDR3 length is 16 residues. CDR1 is SGHVS and CDR2 is FQNEAQ in the germline V gene.

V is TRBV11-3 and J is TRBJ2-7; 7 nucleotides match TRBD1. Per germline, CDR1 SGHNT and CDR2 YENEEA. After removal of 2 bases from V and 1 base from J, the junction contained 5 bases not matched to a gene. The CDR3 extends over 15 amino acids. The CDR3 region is CASSLSPGQSYEQYF. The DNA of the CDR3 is TGTGCCAGCAGCTTAAGTCCGGGACAGTCCTACGAGCAGTACTTC.

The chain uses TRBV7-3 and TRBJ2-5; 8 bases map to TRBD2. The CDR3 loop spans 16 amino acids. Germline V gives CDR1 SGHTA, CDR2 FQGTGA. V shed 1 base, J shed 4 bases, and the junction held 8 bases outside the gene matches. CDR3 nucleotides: TGTGCCAGCAGCTTAATGGCGGGGGGTGCCGCAGAGACCCAGTACTTC. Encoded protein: CASSLMAGGAAETQYF. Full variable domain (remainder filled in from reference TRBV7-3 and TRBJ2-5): GAGVSQTPSNKVTEKGKYVELRCDPISGHTALYWYRQSLGQGPEFLIYFQGTGAADDSGLPNDRFFAVRPEGSVSTLKIQRTERGDSAVYLCASSLMAGGAAETQYFGPGTRLLVL.

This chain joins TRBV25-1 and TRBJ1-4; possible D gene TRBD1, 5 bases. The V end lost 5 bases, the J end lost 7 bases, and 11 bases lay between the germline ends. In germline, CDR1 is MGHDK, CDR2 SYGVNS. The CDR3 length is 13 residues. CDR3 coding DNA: TGTGCCAGCAGTTCAGGGTCGGGTGAAAAACTGTTTTTT. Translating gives CASSSGSGEKLFF.

CDR3 region: CASSGGRDYGYTF. CDR3 coding DNA: TGTGCCAGCAGTGGGGGCCGGGACTATGGCTACACCTTC. The V call is TRBV2, the J call TRBJ1-2; weak D call: TRBD1 (5 bases). The CDR3 runs to 13 residues. The ends were cut back, 4 bases at V and 3 bases at J, with 9 bases in the middle. Germline values: CDR1 SNHLY, CDR2 FYNNEI.

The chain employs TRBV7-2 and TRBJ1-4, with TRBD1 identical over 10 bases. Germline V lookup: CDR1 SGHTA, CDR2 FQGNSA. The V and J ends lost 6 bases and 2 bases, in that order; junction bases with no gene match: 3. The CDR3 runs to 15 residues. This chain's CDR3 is CASRKTGGTNEKLFF. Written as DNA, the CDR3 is TGTGCCAGCAGGAAGACAGGGGGCACTAATGAAAAACTGTTTTTT.

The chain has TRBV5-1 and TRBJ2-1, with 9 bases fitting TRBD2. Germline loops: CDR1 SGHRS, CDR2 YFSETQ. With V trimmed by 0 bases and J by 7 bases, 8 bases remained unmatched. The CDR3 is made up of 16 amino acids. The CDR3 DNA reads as TGCGCCAGCAGCTTGGCCGTGGGCGGGGGGGCAAATGAGCAGTTCTTC. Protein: CASSLAVGGGANEQFF.

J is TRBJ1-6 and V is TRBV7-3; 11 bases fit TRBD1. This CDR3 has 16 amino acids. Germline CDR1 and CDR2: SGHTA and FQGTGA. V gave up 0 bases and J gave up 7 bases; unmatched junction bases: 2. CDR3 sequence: CASSLTGQGANSPLHF. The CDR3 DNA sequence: TGTGCCAGCAGCTTAACAGGACAGGGGGCCAATTCACCCCTCCACTTT. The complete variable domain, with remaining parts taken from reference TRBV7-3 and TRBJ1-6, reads GAGVSQTPSNKVTEKGKYVELRCDPISGHTALYWYRQSLGQGPEFLIYFQGTGAADDSGLPNDRFFAVRPEGSVSTLKIQRTERGDSAVYLCASSLTGQGANSPLHFGNGTRLTVT.

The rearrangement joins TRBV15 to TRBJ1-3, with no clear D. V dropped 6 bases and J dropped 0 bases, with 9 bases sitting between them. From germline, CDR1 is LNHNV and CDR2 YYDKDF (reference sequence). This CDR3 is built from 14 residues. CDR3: CATSSGSSGNTIYF. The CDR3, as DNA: TGTGCCACCAGTTCGGGGAGCTCTGGAAACACCATATATTTT.

CDR3 DNA sequence: TGTGCCAGCAGTTCCCGTGAGACAGGGGATGGAGATACGCAGTATTTT. Protein product: CASSSRETGDGDTQYF. This chain uses TRBV2 with TRBJ2-3, with 8 bases identical to TRBD1. This CDR3 comprises 16 residues. Germline assignment: CDR1 SNHLY and CDR2 FYNNEI. The V gene end was trimmed by 5 bases and the J gene end by 5 bases; junction bases not matched to a gene: 12. The whole variable domain, remainder taken from reference TRBV2 and TRBJ2-3, is EPEVTQTPSHQVTQMGQEVILRCVPISNHLYFYWYRQILGQKVEFLVSFYNNEISEKSEIFDDQFSVERPDGSNFTLKIRSTKLEDSAMYFCASSSRETGDGDTQYFGPGTRLTVL.

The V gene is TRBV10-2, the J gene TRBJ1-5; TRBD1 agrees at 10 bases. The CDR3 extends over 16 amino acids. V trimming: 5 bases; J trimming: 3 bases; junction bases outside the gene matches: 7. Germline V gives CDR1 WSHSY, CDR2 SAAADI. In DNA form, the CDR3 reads TGCGCCAGCAGTAAAGGGACAGGGGCGTCCAATCAGCCCCAGCATTTT. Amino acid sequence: CASSKGTGASNQPQHF.

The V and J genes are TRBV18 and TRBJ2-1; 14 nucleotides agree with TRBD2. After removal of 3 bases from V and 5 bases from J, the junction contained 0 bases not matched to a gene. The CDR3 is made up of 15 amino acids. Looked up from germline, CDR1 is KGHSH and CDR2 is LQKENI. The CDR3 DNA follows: TGTGCCAGCTCACCGGGACTAGCGGGGGACAATGAGCAGTTCTTC. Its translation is CASSPGLAGDNEQFF.

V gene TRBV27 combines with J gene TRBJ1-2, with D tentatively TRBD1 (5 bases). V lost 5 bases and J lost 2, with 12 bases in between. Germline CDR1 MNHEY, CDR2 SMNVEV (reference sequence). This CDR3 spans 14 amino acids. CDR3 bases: TGTGCCAGCAGTCCCGGACACCTCAACTATGGCTACACCTTC. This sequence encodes CASSPGHLNYGYTF.

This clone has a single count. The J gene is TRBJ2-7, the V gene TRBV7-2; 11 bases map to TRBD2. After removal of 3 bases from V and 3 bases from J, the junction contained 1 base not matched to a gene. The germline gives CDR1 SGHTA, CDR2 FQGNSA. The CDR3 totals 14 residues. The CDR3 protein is CASSFSGGDYEQYF. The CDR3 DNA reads TGTGCCAGCAGCTTTAGCGGGGGGGACTACGAGCAGTACTTC.

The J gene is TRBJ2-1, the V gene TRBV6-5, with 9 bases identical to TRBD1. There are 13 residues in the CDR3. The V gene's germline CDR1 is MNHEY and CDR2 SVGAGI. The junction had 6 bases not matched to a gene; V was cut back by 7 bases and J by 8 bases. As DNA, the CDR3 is TGTGCCAGCATGGGACAGGGTGGTCATGAGCAGTTCTTC. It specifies CASMGQGGHEQFF.

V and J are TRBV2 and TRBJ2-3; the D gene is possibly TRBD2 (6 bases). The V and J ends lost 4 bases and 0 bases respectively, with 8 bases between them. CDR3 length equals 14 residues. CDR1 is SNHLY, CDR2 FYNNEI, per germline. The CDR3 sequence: CASSGTTSTDTQYF. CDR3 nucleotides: TGTGCCAGCAGTGGGACTACCAGCACAGATACGCAGTATTTT.

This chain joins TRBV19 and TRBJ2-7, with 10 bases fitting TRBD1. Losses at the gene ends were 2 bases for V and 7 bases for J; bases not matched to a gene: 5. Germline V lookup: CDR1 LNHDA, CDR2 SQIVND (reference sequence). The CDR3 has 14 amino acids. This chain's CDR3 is CASSITGTGEEQYF. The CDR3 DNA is TGTGCCAGTAGTATAACCGGGACAGGGGAGGAGCAGTACTTC.

The CDR3, as DNA: TGTGCCAGCAGTGTGACTCGAGAGACCCAGTACTTC. The encoded protein is CASSVTRETQYF. This chain uses TRBV6-1 with TRBJ2-5; D is undetermined. With 4 bases removed from V and 4 bases from J, the gap between germline ends came to 7 bases. Per the germline V gene, CDR1 is MNHNS and CDR2 is SASEGT. This CDR3 comprises 12 residues.

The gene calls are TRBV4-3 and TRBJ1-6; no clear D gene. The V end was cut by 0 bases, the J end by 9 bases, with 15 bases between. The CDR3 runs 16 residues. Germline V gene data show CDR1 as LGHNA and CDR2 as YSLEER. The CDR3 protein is CASSQDTRGWSSPLHF. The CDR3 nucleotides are TGCGCCAGCAGCCAAGATACCCGGGGATGGAGTTCACCCCTCCACTTT.

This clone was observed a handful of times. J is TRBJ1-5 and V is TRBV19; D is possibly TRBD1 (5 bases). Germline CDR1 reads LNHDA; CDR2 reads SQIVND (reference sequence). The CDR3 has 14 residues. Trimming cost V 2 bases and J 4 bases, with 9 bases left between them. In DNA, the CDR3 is TGTGCCAGTAGTATATCAGGGCAGAATCAGCCCCAGCATTTT. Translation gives CASSISGQNQPQHF.